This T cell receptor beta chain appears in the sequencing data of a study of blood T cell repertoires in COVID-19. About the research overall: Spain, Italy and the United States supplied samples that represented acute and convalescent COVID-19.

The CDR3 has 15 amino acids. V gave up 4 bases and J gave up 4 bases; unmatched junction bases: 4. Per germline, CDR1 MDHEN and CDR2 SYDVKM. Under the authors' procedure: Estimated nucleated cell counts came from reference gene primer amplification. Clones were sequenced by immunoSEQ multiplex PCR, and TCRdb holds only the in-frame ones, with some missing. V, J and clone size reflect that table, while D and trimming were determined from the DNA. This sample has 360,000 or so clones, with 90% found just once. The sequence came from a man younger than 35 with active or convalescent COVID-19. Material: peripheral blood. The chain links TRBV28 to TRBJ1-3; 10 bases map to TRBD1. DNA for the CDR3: TGTGCCAGCAGTTCGCGACAGGGGGCAGGAAACACCATATATTTT. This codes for CASSSRQGAGNTIYF.